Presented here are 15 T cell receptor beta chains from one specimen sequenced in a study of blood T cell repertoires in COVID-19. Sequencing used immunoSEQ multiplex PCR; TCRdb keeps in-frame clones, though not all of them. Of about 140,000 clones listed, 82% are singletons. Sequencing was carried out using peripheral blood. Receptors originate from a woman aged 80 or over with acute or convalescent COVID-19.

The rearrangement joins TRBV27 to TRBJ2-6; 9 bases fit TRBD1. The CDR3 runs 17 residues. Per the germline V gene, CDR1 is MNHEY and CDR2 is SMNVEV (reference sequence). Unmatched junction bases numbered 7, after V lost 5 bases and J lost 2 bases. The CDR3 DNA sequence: TGTGCCAGCAGTCTACGGACAGGGGCAACTGGGGCCAACGTCCTGACTTTC. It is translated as CASSLRTGATGANVLTF.

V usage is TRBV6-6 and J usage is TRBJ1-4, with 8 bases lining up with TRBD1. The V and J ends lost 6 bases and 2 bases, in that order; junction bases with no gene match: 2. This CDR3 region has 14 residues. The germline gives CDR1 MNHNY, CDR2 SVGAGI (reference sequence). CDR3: CASSRQGTNEKLFF. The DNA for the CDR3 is TGTGCCAGCAGCCGACAGGGGACTAATGAAAAACTGTTTTTT.

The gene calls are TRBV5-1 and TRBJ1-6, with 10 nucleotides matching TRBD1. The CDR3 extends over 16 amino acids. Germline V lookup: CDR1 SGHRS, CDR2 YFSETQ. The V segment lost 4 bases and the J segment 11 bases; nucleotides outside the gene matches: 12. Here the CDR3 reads CASSPYLGQGGPPLHF. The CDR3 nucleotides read TGCGCCAGCAGCCCCTACCTCGGACAGGGGGGACCACCCCTCCACTTT.

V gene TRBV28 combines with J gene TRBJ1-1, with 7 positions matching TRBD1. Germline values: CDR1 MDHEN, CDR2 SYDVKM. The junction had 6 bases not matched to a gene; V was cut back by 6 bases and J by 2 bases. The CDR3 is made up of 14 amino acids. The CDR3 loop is CASRSTGENTEAFF. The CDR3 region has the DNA TGTGCCAGCAGGTCAACAGGGGAAAACACTGAAGCTTTCTTT. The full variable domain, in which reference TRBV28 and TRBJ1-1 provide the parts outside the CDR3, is DVKVTQSSRYLVKRTGEKVFLECVQDMDHENMFWYRQDPGLGLRLIYFSYDVKMKEKGDIPEGYSVSREKKERFSLILESASTNQTSMYLCASRSTGENTEAFFGQGTRLTVV.

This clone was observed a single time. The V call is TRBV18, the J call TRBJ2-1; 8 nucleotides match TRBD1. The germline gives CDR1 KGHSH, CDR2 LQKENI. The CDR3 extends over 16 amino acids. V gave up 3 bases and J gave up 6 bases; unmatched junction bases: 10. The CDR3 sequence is CASSPIRQGQANEQFF. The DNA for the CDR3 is TGTGCCAGCTCACCGATTAGACAGGGACAGGCCAATGAGCAGTTCTTC. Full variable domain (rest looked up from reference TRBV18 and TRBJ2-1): NAGVMQNPRHLVRRRGQEARLRCSPMKGHSHVYWYRQLPEEGLKFMVYLQKENIIDESGMPKERFSAEFPKEGPSILRIQQVVRGDSAAYFCASSPIRQGQANEQFFGPGTRLTVL.

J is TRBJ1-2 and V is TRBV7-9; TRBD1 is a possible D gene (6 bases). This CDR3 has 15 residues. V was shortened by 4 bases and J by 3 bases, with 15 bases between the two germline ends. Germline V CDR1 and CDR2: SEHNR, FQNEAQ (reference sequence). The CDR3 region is CASSYVGEGDYGYTF. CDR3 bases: TGTGCCAGCAGCTACGTAGGAGAGGGGGACTATGGCTACACCTTC.

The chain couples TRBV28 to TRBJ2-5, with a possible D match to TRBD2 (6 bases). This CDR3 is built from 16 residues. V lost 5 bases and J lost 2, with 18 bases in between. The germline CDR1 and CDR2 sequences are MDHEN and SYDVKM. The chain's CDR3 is CASSPTTGTRQETQYF. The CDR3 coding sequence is TGTGCCAGCAGTCCAACCACCGGGACTCGACAAGAGACCCAGTACTTC.

This CDR3 reads CASSQDDRGGGYTF. Here the CDR3 DNA reads TGTGCCAGCAGCCAAGATGACAGGGGAGGTGGCTACACCTTC. The J gene is TRBJ1-2, the V gene TRBV3-1 (or the pseudogene TRBV3-2); 8 bases are a match to TRBD1. V lost 0 bases and J lost 7; bases outside the gene matches: 4. CDR1 is LGHDT, CDR2 YNNKEL, per germline (reference sequence). The CDR3 has 14 residues.

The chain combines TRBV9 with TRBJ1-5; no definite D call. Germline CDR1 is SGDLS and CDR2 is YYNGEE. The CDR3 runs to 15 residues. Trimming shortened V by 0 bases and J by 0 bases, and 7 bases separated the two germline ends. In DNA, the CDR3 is TGTGCCAGCAGCGTAGGGCCTTATAGCAATCAGCCCCAGCATTTT. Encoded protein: CASSVGPYSNQPQHF.

The DNA for the CDR3 is TGTGCCAGCTCACCCCGAATGGGGGACTCTCAAGCCGAGCAGTACTTC. It is translated as CASSPRMGDSQAEQYF. This sequence joins TRBV18 and TRBJ2-7, with a tentative D call TRBD2 (6 bases). Trimming shortened V by 3 bases and J by 6 bases, and 21 bases separated the two germline ends. This CDR3 has 16 amino acids. CDR1 is KGHSH, CDR2 LQKENI, per germline.

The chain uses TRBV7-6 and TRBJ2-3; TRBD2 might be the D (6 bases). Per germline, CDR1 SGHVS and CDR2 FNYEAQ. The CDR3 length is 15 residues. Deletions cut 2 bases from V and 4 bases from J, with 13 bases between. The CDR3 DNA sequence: TGTGCCAGCAGCTTACGGGCAGGGAGGTCAGATACGCAGTATTTT. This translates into CASSLRAGRSDTQYF.

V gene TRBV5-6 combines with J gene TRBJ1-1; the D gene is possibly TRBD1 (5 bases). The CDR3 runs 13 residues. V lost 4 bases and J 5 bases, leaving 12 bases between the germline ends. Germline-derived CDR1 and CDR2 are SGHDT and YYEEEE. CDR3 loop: CASSLVEGTEAFF. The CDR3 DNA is TGTGCCAGCAGCCTCGTGGAGGGGACTGAAGCTTTCTTT.

As DNA, the CDR3 is TGTGCCAGCAGCTTAGATCTTCGGGGTGGTAATTCACCCCTCCACTTT. Encoded protein: CASSLDLRGGNSPLHF. The chain carries TRBV11-2 and TRBJ1-6; D unclear. V was pared by 0 bases and J by 6 bases, with 12 bases between. Per germline, CDR1 SGHAT and CDR2 FQNNGV. The CDR3 runs to 16 residues. The variable domain in full, completed from reference TRBV11-2 and TRBJ1-6, reads EAGVAQSPRYKIIEKRQSVAFWCNPISGHATLYWYQQILGQGPKLLIQFQNNGVVDDSQLPKDRFSAERLKGVDSTLKIQPAKLEDSAVYLCASSLDLRGGNSPLHFGNGTRLTVT.

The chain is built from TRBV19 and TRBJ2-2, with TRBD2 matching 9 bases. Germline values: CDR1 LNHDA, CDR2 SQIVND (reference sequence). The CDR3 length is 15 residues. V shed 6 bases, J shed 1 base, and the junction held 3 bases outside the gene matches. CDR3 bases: TGTGCCAGTAGGTTTAGCGGGAGGAACACCGGGGAGCTGTTTTTT. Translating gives CASRFSGRNTGELFF.

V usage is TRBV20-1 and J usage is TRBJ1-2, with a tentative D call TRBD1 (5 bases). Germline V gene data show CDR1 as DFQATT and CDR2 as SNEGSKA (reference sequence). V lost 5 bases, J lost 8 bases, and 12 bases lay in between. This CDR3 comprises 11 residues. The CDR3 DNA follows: TGCAGTGCTGAACGGAGGGGAGGCTACACCTTC. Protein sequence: CSAERRGGYTF.